Listed below are T cell receptor beta chains from one sample, sequenced in a study of PD-1 blockade in classical Hodgkin lymphoma. Repertoires were generated with immunoSEQ multiplex PCR, while TCRdb's copy carries only in-frame clones and drops some. The data hold some 150,000 clones, with around 84% observed a single time. Material: peripheral blood mononuclear cells (PBMCs), obtained before the second cycle of nivolumab. These receptors were taken from a human donor with classical Hodgkin lymphoma. The CDR3 runs from the conserved cysteine through the conserved F or W. The D gene is left open where the match is weak. Size tells how often a clone was seen (once, few, many) or the class of an expanded clone, and some rows leave it out.

V	size	length	J	D	CDR3	DNA
TRBV5-1	NA	14	TRBJ2-5	NA	CASSLVSDRETQYF	TGCGCCAGCAGCTTGGTCTCAGATCGAGAGACCCAGTACTTC
TRBV30	NA	11	TRBJ2-1	NA	CAWGRYNEQFF	TGTGCCTGGGGGAGATACAATGAGCAGTTCTTC
TRBV4-2	once	14	TRBJ2-7	TRBD2	CASSQSGGAAEQYF	TGTGCCAGCAGCCAGAGCGGGGGGGCGGCCGAGCAGTACTTC
TRBV5-5	NA	17	TRBJ1-2	TRBD1	CASSLGLTGEDNYGYTF	TGTGCCAGCAGCTTGGGGTTAACAGGGGAGGATAACTATGGCTACACCTTC
TRBV5-1	few	15	TRBJ1-2	NA	CASSLAPLFNYGYTF	TGCGCCAGCAGCTTGGCCCCCCTCTTTAACTATGGCTACACCTTC
TRBV7-8	NA	12	TRBJ2-7	NA	CASSYSSYEQYF	TGTGCCAGCAGCTATAGCTCCTACGAGCAGTACTTC
TRBV30	NA	14	TRBJ2-1	NA	CAWSQLARDNEQFF	TGTGCCTGGAGTCAACTAGCCCGCGACAATGAGCAGTTCTTC
TRBV5-1	NA	14	TRBJ2-3	NA	CASSIGGGGDTQYF	TGCGCCAGCAGCATAGGCGGGGGCGGGGATACGCAGTATTTT
TRBV10-3	NA	16	TRBJ1-3	NA	CAISDSFPVSGNTIYF	TGTGCCATCAGTGACTCCTTTCCCGTATCTGGAAACACCATATATTTT
TRBV27	NA	20	TRBJ2-4	NA	CASRPGGRDTSFGAKNIQYF	TGTGCCAGCAGACCGGGGGGCCGGGACACCTCTTTTGGGGCCAAAAACATTCAGTACTTC
TRBV6-7	NA	12	TRBJ2-7	TRBD1	CASPGQGHEQYF	TGTGCCAGCCCTGGACAGGGTCACGAGCAGTACTTC
TRBV18	NA	17	TRBJ2-2	NA	CASSIKPGPGYTGELFF	TGTGCCAGCTCGATAAAACCGGGCCCTGGCTACACCGGGGAGCTGTTTTTT